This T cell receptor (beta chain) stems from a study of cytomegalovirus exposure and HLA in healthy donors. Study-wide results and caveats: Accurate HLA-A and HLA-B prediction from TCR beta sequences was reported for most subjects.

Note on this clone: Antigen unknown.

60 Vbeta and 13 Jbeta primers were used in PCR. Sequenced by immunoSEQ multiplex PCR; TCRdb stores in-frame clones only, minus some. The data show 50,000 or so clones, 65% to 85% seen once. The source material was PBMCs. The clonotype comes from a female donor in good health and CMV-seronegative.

Here the CDR3 DNA reads TGTGCCACCAGCAGAGATAGGAGAGGGGGCGGTGAAAAACTGTTTTTT. Translated, it gives CATSRDRRGGGEKLFF. The chain links TRBV15 to TRBJ1-4; 7 positions match TRBD1. The CDR3 is made up of 16 amino acids. The V and J ends lost 0 bases and 7 bases, in that order; junction bases with no gene match: 8. The germline V gene encodes CDR1 LNHNV and CDR2 YYDKDF (reference sequence).